The 6 T cell receptor beta chains in this list originate from one sample, sequenced in a study of shared clonotypes between healthy human individuals (dated by TCRdb to the early 2020s). Libraries were prepared through the immunoSEQ multiplex PCR assay. Sourced from immuneACCESS, this table was stored by TCRdb with only in-frame sequences that have V and J called. A share of the clones is absent; for the studies checked, an unresolved V gene accounts for under half, and the remainder has no known explanation. This sample has around 2,000,000 clones in its table, and around 96% of those were observed once. The ten largest account for less than 1.5% of the sample. CD8 naive samples were CD45RO-negative cells positively selected for CCR7, giving a CD45RA+CCR7+ population that excluded TemRA cells. Sample: naive CD8+ T cells sorted from blood. This specimen's cell subset or site label, per the study, means: CD45RA+CCR7+. The receptors originated from a man aged 18-30 years in good health.

The chain has TRBV4-1 and TRBJ2-1; D is undetermined. The CDR3 totals 15 residues. With 0 bases removed from V and 2 bases from J, the gap between germline ends came to 8 bases. Germline CDR1 and CDR2: MGHRA and YSYEKL. In nucleotides, the CDR3 is TGCGCCAGCAGCCAAGATATCTTGACCTACAATGAGCAGTTCTTC. This codes for CASSQDILTYNEQFF.

This rearrangement joins TRBV11-2 to TRBJ2-1, with unresolved D. The CDR3 runs to 16 residues. The ends were cut back, 5 bases at V and 4 bases at J, with 18 bases in the middle. Per germline, CDR1 SGHAT and CDR2 FQNNGV. The CDR3 protein is CASSLSVQIPYNEQFF. The CDR3 DNA follows: TGTGCCAGCAGCCTTAGTGTCCAGATTCCATACAATGAGCAGTTCTTC.

DNA of the CDR3: TGTGCCAGCAGCCCCAAGGGGGCTGAAGCTTTCTTT. It translates to CASSPKGAEAFF. V gene TRBV7-9 combines with J gene TRBJ1-1; D is perhaps TRBD1 (6 bases). Per the germline V gene, CDR1 is SEHNR and CDR2 is FQNEAQ (reference sequence). The CDR3 covers 12 residues. Trimming took 5 bases from V and 6 from J, leaving 10 bases between them. Combining the CDR3 with reference TRBV7-9 and TRBJ1-1 gives the whole variable domain DTGVSQNPRHKITKRGQNVTFRCDPISEHNRLYWYRQTLGQGPEFLTYFQNEAQLEKSRLLSDRFSAERPKGSFSTLEIQRTEQGDSAMYLCASSPKGAEAFFGQGTRLTVV.

The V call is TRBV19, the J call TRBJ2-2, with 8 bases fitting TRBD2. Looked up from germline, CDR1 is LNHDA and CDR2 is SQIVND (reference sequence). The CDR3 sequence is 14 residues long. The V segment lost 7 bases and the J segment 4 bases; nucleotides outside the gene matches: 5. CDR3 sequence (DNA): TGTGCCAGTACCGGGACTAGAAGCACCGGGGAGCTGTTTTTT. It is translated as CASTGTRSTGELFF.

The chain couples TRBV27 to TRBJ2-7, with TRBD2 matching over 12 bases. The germline gives CDR1 MNHEY, CDR2 SMNVEV (reference sequence). This CDR3 has 17 residues. The ends lost 1 base at V and 5 bases at J; junction bases unmatched: 9. The CDR3 spells CASSLLATSGSSNEQYF. CDR3 in DNA: TGTGCCAGCAGTTTATTGGCGACTAGCGGGAGTTCCAACGAGCAGTACTTC.

The genes are TRBV4-3 and TRBJ2-7, with D uncertain. This CDR3 spans 15 amino acids. Trimming removed 0 bases at V and 2 bases at J, with 11 bases between. Germline lookup yields CDR1 LGHNA and CDR2 YSLEER. CDR3 protein: CASSQDQGTPYEQYF. The CDR3 region has the DNA TGCGCCAGCAGCCAAGATCAAGGTACCCCCTACGAGCAGTACTTC.